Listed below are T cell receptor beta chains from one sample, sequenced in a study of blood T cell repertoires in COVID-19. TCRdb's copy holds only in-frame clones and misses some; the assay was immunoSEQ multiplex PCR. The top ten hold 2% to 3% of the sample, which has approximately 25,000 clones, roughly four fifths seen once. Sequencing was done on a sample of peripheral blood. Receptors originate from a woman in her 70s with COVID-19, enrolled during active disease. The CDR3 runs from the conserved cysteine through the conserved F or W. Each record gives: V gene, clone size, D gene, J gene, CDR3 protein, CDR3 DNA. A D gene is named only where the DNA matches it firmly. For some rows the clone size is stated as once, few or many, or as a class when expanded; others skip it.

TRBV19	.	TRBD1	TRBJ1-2	CASSIGTVANYGYTF	TGTGCCAGTAGTATTGGGACAGTCGCTAACTATGGCTACACCTTC
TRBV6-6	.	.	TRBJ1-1	CASSSRGWGTEAFF	TGTGCCAGCAGTTCCAGGGGTTGGGGGACTGAAGCTTTCTTT
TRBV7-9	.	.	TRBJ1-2	CASSLAGRRNYGYTF	TGTGCCAGCAGCTTAGCGGGCAGACGTAACTATGGCTACACCTTC
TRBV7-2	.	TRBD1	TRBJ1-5	CASSLTGTNQPQHF	TGTGCCAGCAGCCTGACAGGGACGAATCAGCCCCAGCATTTT
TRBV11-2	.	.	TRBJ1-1	CASSLDRNTEAFF	TGTGCCAGCAGCTTAGACAGGAACACTGAAGCTTTCTTT
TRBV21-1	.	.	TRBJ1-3	CASSKRGIREYRNTIYF	TGTGCCAGCAGCAAAAGGGGGATCAGGGAGTATCGAAACACCATATATTTT
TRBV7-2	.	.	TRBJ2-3	CASSLSGRSDTQYF	TGTGCCAGCAGCTTATCGGGGAGGTCAGATACGCAGTATTTT
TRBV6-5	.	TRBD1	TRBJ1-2	CASRLLRQGSYGYTF	TGTGCCAGCAGACTCCTGAGACAGGGATCGTATGGCTACACCTTC
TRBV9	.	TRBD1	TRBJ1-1	CASSPLTGIMNTEAFF	TGTGCCAGCAGCCCATTGACAGGGATAATGAACACTGAAGCTTTCTTT
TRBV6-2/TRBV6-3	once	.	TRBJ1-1	CASSYHGGNTEAFF	TGTGCCAGCAGTTACCACGGGGGGAACACTGAAGCTTTCTTT
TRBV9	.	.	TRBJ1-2	CASSGGGDYGYTF	TGTGCCAGCAGCGGAGGAGGGGACTATGGCTACACCTTC
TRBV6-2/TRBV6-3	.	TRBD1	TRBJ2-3	CASSPGYRGDTQYF	TGTGCCAGCAGTCCGGGGTACAGGGGAGATACGCAGTATTTT
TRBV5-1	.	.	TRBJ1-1	CASKNRGGDPNTEAFF	TGCGCCAGCAAAAATCGGGGCGGGGACCCGAACACTGAAGCTTTCTTT
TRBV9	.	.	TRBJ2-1	CASSVDAGSYNEQFF	TGTGCCAGCAGCGTAGATGCAGGCTCCTACAATGAGCAGTTCTTC
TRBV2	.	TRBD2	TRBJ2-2	CASSELGGDGGELFF	TGTGCCAGCAGTGAATTGGGAGGGGACGGCGGGGAGCTGTTTTTT
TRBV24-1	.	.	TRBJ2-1	CATSDDGAGGNEQFF	TGTGCCACCAGTGATGACGGTGCAGGTGGAAATGAGCAGTTCTTC
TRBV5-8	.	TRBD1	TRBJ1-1	CASSQDRVRTEAFF	TGTGCCAGCAGCCAGGACAGGGTTCGGACTGAAGCTTTCTTT
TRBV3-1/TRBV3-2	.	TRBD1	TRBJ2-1	CASSQGTGHNEQFF	TGTGCCAGCAGCCAAGGGACAGGGCACAATGAGCAGTTCTTC
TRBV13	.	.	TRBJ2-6	CASSLTGTGANVLTF	TGTGCCAGCAGCTTGACCGGGACTGGGGCCAACGTCCTGACTTTC
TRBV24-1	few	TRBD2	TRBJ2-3	CATSSGLAGWGDTQYF	TGTGCCACCAGTTCAGGACTAGCGGGATGGGGAGATACGCAGTATTTT
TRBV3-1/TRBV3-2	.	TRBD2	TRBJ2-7	CASSPGTSGYEQYF	TGTGCCAGCAGCCCCGGGACTAGCGGTTACGAGCAGTACTTC
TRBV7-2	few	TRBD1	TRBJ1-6	CASSLVGTGNSPLHF	TGTGCCAGCAGCTTAGTGGGGACAGGGAATTCACCCCTCCACTTT
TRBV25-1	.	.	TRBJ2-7	CASRRDNYEQYF	TGTGCCAGCAGGAGAGATAACTACGAGCAGTACTTC
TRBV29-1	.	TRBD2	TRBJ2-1	CSAGLAGAGNEQFF	TGCAGCGCTGGACTAGCGGGAGCGGGTAATGAGCAGTTCTTC
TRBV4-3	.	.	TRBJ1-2	CASSQGSLARGYTF	TGCGCCAGCAGCCAAGGTTCCCTAGCCCGCGGCTACACCTTC
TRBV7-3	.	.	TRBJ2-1	CASSFGAADEQFF	TGTGCCAGCAGCTTCGGAGCTGCCGATGAGCAGTTCTTC
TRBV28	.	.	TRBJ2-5	CASSLGGWGETQYF	TGTGCCAGCAGCCTCGGGGGATGGGGCGAGACCCAGTACTTC
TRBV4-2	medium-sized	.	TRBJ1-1	CASSPEEGLNTEAFF	TGTGCCAGCAGCCCCGAGGAGGGACTGAACACTGAAGCTTTCTTT
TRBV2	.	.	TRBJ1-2	CASSEGLYGYTF	TGTGCCAGCAGTGAAGGTCTCTATGGCTACACCTTC
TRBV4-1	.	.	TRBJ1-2	CASSLESGYGYTF	TGCGCCAGCAGCCTAGAATCGGGCTATGGCTACACCTTC
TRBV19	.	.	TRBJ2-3	CATGTSTDTQYF	TGTGCCACCGGGACAAGCACAGATACGCAGTATTTT
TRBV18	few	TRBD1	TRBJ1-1	CASSPLQGEAEAFF	TGTGCCAGCTCACCCCTACAGGGGGAGGCTGAAGCTTTCTTT
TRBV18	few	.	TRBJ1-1	CASSRSLGVTEAFF	TGTGCCAGCTCTCGCTCGCTCGGAGTCACTGAAGCTTTCTTT
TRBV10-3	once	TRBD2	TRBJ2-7	CAIRSGGTAYEQYF	TGTGCCATCAGATCGGGGGGGACGGCGTACGAGCAGTACTTC
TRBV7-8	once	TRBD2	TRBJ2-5	CASSLARAGGLGTQYF	TGTGCCAGCAGCTTAGCGCGAGCGGGGGGGCTAGGGACCCAGTACTTC
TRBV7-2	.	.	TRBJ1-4	CASSAFAPNEKLFF	TGTGCCAGCAGCGCGTTTGCACCTAATGAAAAACTGTTTTTT
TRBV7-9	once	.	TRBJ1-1	CASSLRQGYTEAFF	TGTGCCAGCAGCTTGCGGCAGGGGTACACTGAAGCTTTCTTT
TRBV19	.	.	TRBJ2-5	CASSTQETQYF	TGTGCCAGTAGTACTCAAGAGACCCAGTACTTC
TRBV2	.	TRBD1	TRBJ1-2	CASSEGQGGYGYTF	TGTGCCAGCAGTGAGGGACAGGGGGGCTATGGCTACACCTTC
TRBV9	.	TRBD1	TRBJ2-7	CASSEGTGMSDEQYF	TGTGCCAGCAGCGAGGGGACAGGGATGAGCGACGAGCAGTACTTC
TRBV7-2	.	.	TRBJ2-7	CASSFRQTYEQYF	TGTGCCAGCAGCTTCCGACAAACCTACGAGCAGTACTTC
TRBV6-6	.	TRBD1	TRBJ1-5	CASRQGQGIDPQHF	TGTGCCAGCAGGCAAGGACAGGGGATTGATCCCCAGCATTTT
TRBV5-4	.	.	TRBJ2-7	CASSLDGYEQYF	TGTGCCAGCAGCCTGGACGGCTACGAGCAGTACTTC
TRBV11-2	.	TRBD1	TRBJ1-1	CASSSPTGMNTEAFF	TGTGCCAGCAGCTCCCCGACAGGGATGAACACTGAAGCTTTCTTT
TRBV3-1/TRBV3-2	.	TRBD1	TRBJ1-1	CASSHTGGYEAFF	TGTGCCAGCAGCCATACAGGGGGCTATGAAGCTTTCTTT